The T cell receptor beta chain described here comes from a study of blood T cells in healthy people across ages. It was with a sample-barcoded 5' primer and a J-beta primer mix that a second PCR of about 6 to 12 cycles was run. Each cDNA molecule was tagged by a template-switch adaptor with 12 random nucleotides. MiXCR, applied by TCRdb to the 5' RACE reads, yields one record per CDR3 protein. The top ten hold around 20% of the sample, which has about 570,000 distinct CDR3 sequences, about 25% seen once. Notes on this clonotype: Its target is unknown.

General study points: Older individuals had lower TCR beta diversity per million T cells (the decline was roughly linear). Since the PBMCs were unsorted, naive and antigen-experienced cells could not be conclusively compared.

This CDR3 comprises 16 residues. Germline CDR1 DFQATT, CDR2 SNEGSKA (reference sequence). Germline trimming cut 0 bases from V and 3 bases from J; bases unmatched to any gene: 8. This sequence originates from a woman aged 70 to 79 in good health. This chain uses TRBV20-1 with TRBJ2-1; 7 bases map to TRBD1. Sequenced: blood. The CDR3 loop reads CSARDGTALFYNEQFF. DNA of the CDR3: TGCAGTGCTAGAGATGGGACAGCGCTATTCTACAATGAGCAGTTCTTC.